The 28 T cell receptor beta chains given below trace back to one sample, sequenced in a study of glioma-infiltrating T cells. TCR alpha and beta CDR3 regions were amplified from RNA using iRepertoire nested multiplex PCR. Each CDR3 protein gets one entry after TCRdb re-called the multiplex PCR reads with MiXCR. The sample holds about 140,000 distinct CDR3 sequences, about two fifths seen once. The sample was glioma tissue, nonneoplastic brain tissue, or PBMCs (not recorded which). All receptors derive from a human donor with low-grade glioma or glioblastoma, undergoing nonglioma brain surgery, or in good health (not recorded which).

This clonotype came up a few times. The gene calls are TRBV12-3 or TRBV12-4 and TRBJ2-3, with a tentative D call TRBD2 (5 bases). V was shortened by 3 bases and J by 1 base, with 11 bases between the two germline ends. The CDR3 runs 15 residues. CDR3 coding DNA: TGTGCCAGCAGTTTTCAAGAGGGAGGCACAGATACGCAGTATTTT. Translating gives CASSFQEGGTDTQYF.

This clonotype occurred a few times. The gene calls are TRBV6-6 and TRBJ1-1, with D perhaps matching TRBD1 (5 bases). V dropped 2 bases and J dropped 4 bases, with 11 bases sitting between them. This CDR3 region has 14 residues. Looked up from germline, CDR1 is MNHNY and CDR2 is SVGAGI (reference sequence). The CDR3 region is CASSYVGGGTEAFF. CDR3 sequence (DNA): TGTGCCAGCAGTTACGTGGGGGGAGGCACTGAAGCTTTCTTT.

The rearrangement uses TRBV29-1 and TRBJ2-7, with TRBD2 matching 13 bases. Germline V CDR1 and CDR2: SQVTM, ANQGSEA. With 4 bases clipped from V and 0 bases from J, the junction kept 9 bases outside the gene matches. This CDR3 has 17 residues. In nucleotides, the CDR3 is TGCAGCGTTGTCCCCGGACTAGCGGGAGATCCCTCCTACGAGCAGTACTTC. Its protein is CSVVPGLAGDPSYEQYF.

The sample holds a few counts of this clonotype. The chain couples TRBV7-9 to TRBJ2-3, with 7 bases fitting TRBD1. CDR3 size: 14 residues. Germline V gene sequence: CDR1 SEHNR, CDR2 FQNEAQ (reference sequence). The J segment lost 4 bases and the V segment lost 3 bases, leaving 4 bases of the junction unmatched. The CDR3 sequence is CASSFGDRADTQYF. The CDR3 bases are TGTGCCAGCAGCTTCGGAGACAGGGCAGATACGCAGTATTTT.

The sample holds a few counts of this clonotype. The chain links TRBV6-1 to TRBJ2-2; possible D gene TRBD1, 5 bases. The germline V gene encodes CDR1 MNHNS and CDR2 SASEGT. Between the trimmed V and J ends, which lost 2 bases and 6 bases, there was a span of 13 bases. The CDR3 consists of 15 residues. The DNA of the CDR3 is TGTGCCAGCAGTGAATGGACAAGAAGCGCCGGGGAGCTGTTTTTT. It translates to CASSEWTRSAGELFF.

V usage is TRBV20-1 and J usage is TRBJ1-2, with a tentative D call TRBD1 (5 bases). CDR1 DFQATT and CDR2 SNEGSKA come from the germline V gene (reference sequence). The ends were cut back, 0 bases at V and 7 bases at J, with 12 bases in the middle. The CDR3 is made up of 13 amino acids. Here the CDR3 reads CSARDAGSGGYTF. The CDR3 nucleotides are TGCAGTGCTAGAGATGCAGGGTCGGGTGGCTACACCTTC.

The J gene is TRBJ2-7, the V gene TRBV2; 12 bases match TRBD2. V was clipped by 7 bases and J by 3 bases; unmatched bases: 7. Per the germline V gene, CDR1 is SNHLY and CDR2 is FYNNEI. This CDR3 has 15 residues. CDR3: CASKEGLAGLYEQYF. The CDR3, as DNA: TGTGCCAGCAAAGAAGGACTAGCGGGGCTCTACGAGCAGTACTTC.

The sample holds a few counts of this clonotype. The CDR3 reads CASSRLAGTQETQYF. In DNA form, the CDR3 reads TGTGCCAGCAGCCGTCTAGCGGGCACTCAAGAGACCCAGTACTTC. The chain carries TRBV4-2 and TRBJ2-5; 8 nucleotides agree with TRBD2. CDR1 LGHNA and CDR2 YNFKEQ come from the germline V gene. The V segment lost 4 bases and the J segment 2 bases; nucleotides outside the gene matches: 6. This CDR3 is built from 15 residues.

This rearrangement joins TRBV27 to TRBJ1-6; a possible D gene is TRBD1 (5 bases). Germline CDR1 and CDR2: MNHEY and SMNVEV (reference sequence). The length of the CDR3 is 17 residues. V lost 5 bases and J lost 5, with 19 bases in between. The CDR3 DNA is TGTGCCAGCAGTCCGGACACGGTCCTTATCCATAATTCACCCCTCCACTTT. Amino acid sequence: CASSPDTVLIHNSPLHF.

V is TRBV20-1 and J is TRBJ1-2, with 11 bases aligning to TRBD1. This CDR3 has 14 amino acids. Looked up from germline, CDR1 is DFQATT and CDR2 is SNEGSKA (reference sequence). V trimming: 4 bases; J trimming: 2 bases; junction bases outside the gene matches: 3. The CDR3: CSATGQGANYGYTF. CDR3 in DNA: TGCAGTGCTACTGGACAGGGGGCCAACTATGGCTACACCTTC.

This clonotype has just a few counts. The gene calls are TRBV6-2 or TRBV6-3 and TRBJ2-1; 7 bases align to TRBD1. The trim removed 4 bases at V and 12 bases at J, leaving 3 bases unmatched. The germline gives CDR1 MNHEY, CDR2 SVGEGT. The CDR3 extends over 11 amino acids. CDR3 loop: CASSLGQRQFF. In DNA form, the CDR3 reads TGTGCCAGCAGTTTGGGACAGAGGCAGTTCTTC.

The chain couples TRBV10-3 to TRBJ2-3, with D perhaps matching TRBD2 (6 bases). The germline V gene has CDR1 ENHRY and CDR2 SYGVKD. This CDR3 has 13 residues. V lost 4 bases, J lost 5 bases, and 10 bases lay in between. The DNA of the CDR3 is TGTGCCATCAGTGTGGGGACTTTAGATACGCAGTATTTT. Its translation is CAISVGTLDTQYF.

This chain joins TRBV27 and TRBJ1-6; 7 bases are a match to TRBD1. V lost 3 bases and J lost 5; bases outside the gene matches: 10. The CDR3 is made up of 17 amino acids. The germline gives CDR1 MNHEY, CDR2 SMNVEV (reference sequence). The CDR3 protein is CASSFNPLDRDNSPLHF. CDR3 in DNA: TGTGCCAGCAGTTTCAACCCGCTCGACAGGGATAATTCACCCCTCCACTTT.

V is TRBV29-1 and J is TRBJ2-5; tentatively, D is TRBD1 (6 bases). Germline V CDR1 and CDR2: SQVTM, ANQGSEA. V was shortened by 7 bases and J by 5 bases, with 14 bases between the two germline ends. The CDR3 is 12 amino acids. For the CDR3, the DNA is TGCAGCGCCAGGGGTAGCGAGGAGACCCAGTACTTC. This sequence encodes CSARGSEETQYF.

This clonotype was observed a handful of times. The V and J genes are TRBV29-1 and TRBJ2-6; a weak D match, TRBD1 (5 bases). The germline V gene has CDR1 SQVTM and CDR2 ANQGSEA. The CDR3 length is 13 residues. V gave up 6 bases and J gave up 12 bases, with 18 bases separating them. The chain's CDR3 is CSVLMDTLGVLTF. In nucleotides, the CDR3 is TGCAGCGTCCTCATGGACACCCTGGGCGTCCTGACTTTC. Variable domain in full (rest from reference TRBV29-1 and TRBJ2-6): SAVISQKPSRDICQRGTSLTIQCQVDSQVTMMFWYRQQPGQSLTLIATANQGSEATYESGFVIDKFPISRPNLTFSTLTVSNMSPEDSSIYLCSVLMDTLGVLTFGAGSRLTVL.

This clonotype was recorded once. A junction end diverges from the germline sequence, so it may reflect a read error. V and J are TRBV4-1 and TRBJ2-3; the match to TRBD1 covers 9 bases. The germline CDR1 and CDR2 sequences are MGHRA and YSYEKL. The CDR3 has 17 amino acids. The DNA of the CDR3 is TGCGCCAGCAGCCAAGCCCCGGGACAGGGACTAACAGATAGGCAGTATTTT. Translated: CASSQAPGQGLTDRQYF.

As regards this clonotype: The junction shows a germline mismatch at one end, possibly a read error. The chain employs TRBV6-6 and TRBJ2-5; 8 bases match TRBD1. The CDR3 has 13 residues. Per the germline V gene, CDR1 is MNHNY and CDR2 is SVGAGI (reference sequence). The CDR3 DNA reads TGTGCCAGCAGTTACACAGGGGGAGAGGCCCAGTACTTC. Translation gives CASSYTGGEAQYF.

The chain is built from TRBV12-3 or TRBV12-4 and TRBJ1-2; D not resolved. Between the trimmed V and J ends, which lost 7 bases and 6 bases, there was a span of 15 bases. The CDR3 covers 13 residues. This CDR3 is CASTPEEANGYTF. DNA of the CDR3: TGTGCCAGCACCCCGGAGGAGGCAAATGGCTACACCTTC.

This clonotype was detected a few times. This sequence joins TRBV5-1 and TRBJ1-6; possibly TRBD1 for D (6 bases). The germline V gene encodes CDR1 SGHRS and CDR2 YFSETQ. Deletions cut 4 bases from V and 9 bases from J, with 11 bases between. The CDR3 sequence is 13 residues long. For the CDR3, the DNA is TGCGCCAGCAGCCCGGACAGCATTTCACCCCTCCACTTT. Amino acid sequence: CASSPDSISPLHF.

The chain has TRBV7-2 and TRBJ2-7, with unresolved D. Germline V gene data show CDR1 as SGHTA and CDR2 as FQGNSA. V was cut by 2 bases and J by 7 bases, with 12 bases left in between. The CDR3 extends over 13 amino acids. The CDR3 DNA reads TGTGCCAGCAGCTTAAGTCAAGTGGGGGAGCAGTACTTC. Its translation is CASSLSQVGEQYF.

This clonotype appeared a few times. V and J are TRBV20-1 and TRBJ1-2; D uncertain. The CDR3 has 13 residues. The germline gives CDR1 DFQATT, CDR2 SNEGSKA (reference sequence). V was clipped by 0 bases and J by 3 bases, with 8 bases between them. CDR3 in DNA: TGCAGTGCTAGAGAGGGCCAGGACTATGGCTACACCTTC. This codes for CSAREGQDYGYTF.

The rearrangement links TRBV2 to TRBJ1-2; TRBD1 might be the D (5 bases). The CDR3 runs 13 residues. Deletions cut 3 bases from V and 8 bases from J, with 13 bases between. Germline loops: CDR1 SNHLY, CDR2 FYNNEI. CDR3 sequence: CASSEGRQAGYTF. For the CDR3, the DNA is TGTGCCAGCAGTGAGGGACGCCAAGCCGGCTACACCTTC.

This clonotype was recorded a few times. CDR3 loop: CSARDRGQETQYF. The CDR3 bases are TGCAGTGCTAGAGACAGGGGCCAAGAGACCCAGTACTTC. The V gene is TRBV20-1, the J gene TRBJ2-5; D might be TRBD1 (6 bases). V lost 0 bases to trimming and J lost 1 base, with 6 bases between them. The CDR3 extends over 13 amino acids. CDR1 and CDR2 from the germline V gene are DFQATT and SNEGSKA (reference sequence).

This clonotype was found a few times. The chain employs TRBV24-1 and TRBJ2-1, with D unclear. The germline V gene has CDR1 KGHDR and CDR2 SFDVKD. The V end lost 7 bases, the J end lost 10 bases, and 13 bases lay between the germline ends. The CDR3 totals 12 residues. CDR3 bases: TGTGCCACCAGCTCTATCGGACGGGAGCAGTTCTTC. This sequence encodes CATSSIGREQFF.

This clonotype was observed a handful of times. The CDR3: CASSSRTGGETQYF. The CDR3 nucleotides are TGTGCCAGCAGTTCCCGGACAGGGGGAGAGACCCAGTACTTC. The chain has TRBV6-2 or TRBV6-3 and TRBJ2-5; 10 nucleotides agree with TRBD1. The CDR3 sequence is 14 residues long. Unmatched junction bases numbered 3, after V lost 4 bases and J lost 4 bases. Germline V gene sequence: CDR1 MNHEY, CDR2 SVGEGT.

This CDR3 is CASSPPARYYEQYF. The CDR3 nucleotides are TGTGCCAGCAGTCCCCCGGCCCGTTACTACGAGCAGTACTTC. The chain recombines TRBV12-3 or TRBV12-4 with TRBJ2-7; D ambiguous. Trimming stripped 5 bases from V and 3 bases from J, with 14 bases between. The CDR3 totals 14 residues.

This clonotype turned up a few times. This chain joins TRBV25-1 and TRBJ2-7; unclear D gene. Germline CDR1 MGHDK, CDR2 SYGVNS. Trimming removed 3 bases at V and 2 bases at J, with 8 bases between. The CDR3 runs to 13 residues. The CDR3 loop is CASSEEYTYEQYF. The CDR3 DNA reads TGTGCCAGCAGTGAGGAATATACCTACGAGCAGTACTTC.

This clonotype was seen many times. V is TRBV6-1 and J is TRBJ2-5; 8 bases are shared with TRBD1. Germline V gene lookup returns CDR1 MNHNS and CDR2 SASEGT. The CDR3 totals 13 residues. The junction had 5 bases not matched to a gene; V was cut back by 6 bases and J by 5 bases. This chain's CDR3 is CASRRQGIETQYF. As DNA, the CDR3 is TGTGCCAGCAGACGACAGGGGATTGAGACCCAGTACTTC.